This T cell receptor (beta chain) was recovered during a study of cytomegalovirus exposure and HLA in healthy donors. CDR1 KGHSH and CDR2 LQKENI come from the germline V gene. V lost 6 bases, J lost 1 base, and 14 bases lay in between. The CDR3 is 15 residues long. The PCR contained 60 Vbeta and 13 Jbeta primers. Profiled with immunoSEQ multiplex PCR; TCRdb holds only in-frame clones, not every one. The repertoire holds more than 85,000 clones, with roughly four fifths as singletons. The V call is TRBV18, the J call TRBJ2-3, with a possible D match to TRBD1 (5 bases). Sequenced sample: PBMCs. This TCR was sampled from a male donor in good health and CMV-seropositive. This CDR3 reads CASSMDIYGTDTQYF. The CDR3 DNA reads TGTGCCAGCTCGATGGACATATATGGCACAGATACGCAGTATTTT.